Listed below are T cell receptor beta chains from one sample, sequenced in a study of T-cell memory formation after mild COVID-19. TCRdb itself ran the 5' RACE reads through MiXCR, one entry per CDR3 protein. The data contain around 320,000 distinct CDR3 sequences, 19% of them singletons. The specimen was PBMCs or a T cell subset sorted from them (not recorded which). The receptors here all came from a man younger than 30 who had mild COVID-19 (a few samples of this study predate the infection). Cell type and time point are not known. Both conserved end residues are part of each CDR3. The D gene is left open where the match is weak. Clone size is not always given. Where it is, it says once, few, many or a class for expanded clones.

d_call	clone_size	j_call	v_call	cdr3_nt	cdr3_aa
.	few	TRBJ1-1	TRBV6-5	TGTGCCAGCAGTTCATGGGAGACTGAAGCTTTCTTT	CASSSWETEAFF
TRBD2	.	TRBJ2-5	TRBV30	TGTGCCTGGAGTCCCGGGGGGGAGACCCAGTACTTC	CAWSPGGETQYF
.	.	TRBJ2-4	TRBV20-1	TGCAGTGCTAAGAGGGCCAAAAACATTCAGTACTTC	CSAKRAKNIQYF
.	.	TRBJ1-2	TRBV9	TGTGCCAGCAGTTCGGGCCCCGACTATGGCTACACCTTC	CASSSGPDYGYTF
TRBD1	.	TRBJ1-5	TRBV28	TGTGCCAGCAGACTCACAGGGGGCTCGAATAATCAGCCCCAGCATTTT	CASRLTGGSNNQPQHF
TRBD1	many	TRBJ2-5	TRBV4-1	TGCGCCAGCAGCCAAGCGGGGACAGGGCCCTCAGGGTGGACCCAGTACTTC	CASSQAGTGPSGWTQYF
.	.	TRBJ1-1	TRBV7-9	TGTGCCAGCAGCGCGGCAGGGAGAGGGTCTGAAGCTTTCTTT	CASSAAGRGSEAFF
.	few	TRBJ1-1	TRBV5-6	TGTGCCAGCAGCTTGGAGTCTATCACTGAAGCTTTCTTT	CASSLESITEAFF
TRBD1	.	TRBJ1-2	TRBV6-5	TGTGCCACCGTAGCGACAGGGGCCTATGGCTACACCTTC	CATVATGAYGYTF
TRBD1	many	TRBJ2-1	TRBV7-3	TGTGCCAGCAGAACCGGGACAGGGAACAATGAGCAGTTCTTC	CASRTGTGNNEQFF
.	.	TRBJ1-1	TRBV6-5	TGTGCCAGCAGTTACTCGAATACGGTGAACACTGAAGCTTTCTTT	CASSYSNTVNTEAFF
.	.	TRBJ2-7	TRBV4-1	TGCGCCAGCAGCCATCCCGAAGGGATCTACGAGCAGTACTTC	CASSHPEGIYEQYF
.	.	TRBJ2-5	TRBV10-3	TGTGCCATCAGTGAGACGGGGAGGCGAGAGACCCAGTACTTC	CAISETGRRETQYF
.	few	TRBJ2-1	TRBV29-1	TGCAGCGTTGGCCGATACAATGAGCAGTTCTTC	CSVGRYNEQFF
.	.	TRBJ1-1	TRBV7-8	TGTGCCAGCACCCCGGGACACGGTAACACTGAAGCTTTCTTT	CASTPGHGNTEAFF
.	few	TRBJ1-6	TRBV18	TGTGCCAGCTCACCGGGGCAGGCTGATAATTCACCCCTCCACTTT	CASSPGQADNSPLHF
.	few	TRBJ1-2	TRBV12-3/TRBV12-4	TGTGCCAGCACTCTGGGTGCAGGGAATGATGGCTACACCTTC	CASTLGAGNDGYTF
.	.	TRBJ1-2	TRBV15	TGTGCCACCAGCATGGACAACAACTATGGCTACACCTTC	CATSMDNNYGYTF
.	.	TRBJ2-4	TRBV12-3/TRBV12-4	TGTGCCAGCAGTTTACAGGTGCAGGGAACGATTCAGTACTTC	CASSLQVQGTIQYF
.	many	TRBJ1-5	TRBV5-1	TGCGCCAGCAGCTTAATGACGGATCAGCCCCAGCATTTT	CASSLMTDQPQHF
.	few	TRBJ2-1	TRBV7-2	TGTGCCAGCAGTCCTGGCCAGAGCAGTGTCTTC	CASSPGQSSVF
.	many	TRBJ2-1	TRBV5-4	TGTGCCAGCAGCTTTGGTCCAGGGTGGAATGAGCAGTTCTTC	CASSFGPGWNEQFF
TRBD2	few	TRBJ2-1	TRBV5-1	TGCGCCAGCAGGCCTGGGGGGGGTGACAATGAGCAGTTCTTC	CASRPGGGDNEQFF
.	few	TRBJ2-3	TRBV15	TGTGCCACCAGCAGAGGGGATAGCACAGATACGCAGTATTTT	CATSRGDSTDTQYF
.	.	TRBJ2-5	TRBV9	TGTGCCAGCAGCGCCTCACCCTGGACTGCACAAGAGACCCAGTACTTC	CASSASPWTAQETQYF
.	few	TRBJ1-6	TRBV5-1	TGCGCCAGCAGAGGCCAGCCCGGGGAGTCGAATTCACCCCTCCACTTT	CASRGQPGESNSPLHF
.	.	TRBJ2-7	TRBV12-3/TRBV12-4	TGTGCCAGCAAGGGCAACGAGCAGTACTTC	CASKGNEQYF
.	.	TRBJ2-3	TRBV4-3	TGCGCCAGCAGCCGGGGAAGCATGGCAGGGATCACAGATACGCAGTATTTT	CASSRGSMAGITDTQYF
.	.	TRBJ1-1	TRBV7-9	TGTGCCAGCAGCCCACCCGGGGAGGTCGCTTTCTTT	CASSPPGEVAFF
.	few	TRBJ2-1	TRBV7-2	TGTGCCAGCAGCTTAGGCGGGCTGCGCACTGAGCAGTTCTTC	CASSLGGLRTEQFF
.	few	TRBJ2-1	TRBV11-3	TGTGCCAGCAGCCCGGCTGGGTCCCGTGAGCAGTTCTTC	CASSPAGSREQFF
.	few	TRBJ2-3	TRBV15	TGTGCCACCAGCACAAAAGGGCTAGCTACGAAGACAGATACGCAGTATTTT	CATSTKGLATKTDTQYF
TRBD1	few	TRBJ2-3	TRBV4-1	TGCGCCAGCAGCCCTAGGACAGGAACAGATACGCAGTATTTT	CASSPRTGTDTQYF
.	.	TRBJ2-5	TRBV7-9	TGTGCCAGCGGTTTCGCGGAGACCCAGTACTTC	CASGFAETQYF
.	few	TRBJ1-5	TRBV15	TGTGCCACCAGCGAAGGGCGAAGCAATCAGCCCCAGCATTTT	CATSEGRSNQPQHF
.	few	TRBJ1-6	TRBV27	TGTGCCAGCAGTTACGGGAGTTTAAATTCACCCCTCCACTTT	CASSYGSLNSPLHF
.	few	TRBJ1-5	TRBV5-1	TGCGCCAGCAAACCCTCAGGGAGGAATCAGCCCCAGCATTTT	CASKPSGRNQPQHF
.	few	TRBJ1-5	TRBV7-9	TGTGCCAGCAGCGAAGAGGGGCGCCAGCATTTT	CASSEEGRQHF
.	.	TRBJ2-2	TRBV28	TGTGCCAGCAGTTTACGGACCGGGGAGCTGTTTTTT	CASSLRTGELFF
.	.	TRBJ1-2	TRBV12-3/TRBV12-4	TGTGCCAGCAGAAGGACGGGGGGAGATGGCTACACCTTC	CASRRTGGDGYTF
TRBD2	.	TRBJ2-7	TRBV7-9	TGTGCCAGCAGCTTAAGGGCGACTAGCTTTGGCGAGCAGTACTTC	CASSLRATSFGEQYF
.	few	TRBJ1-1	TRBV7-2	TGTGCCAGCAGCTTAGGCTGGGTGGGTGTCACTGAAGCTTTCTTT	CASSLGWVGVTEAFF
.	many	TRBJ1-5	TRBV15	TGTAGCAATCAGCCCCAGCATTTT	CSNQPQHF
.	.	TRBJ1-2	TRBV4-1	TGCGCCAGCAGCTCTCTCTTGGGGGGCGATGGCTACACCTTC	CASSSLLGGDGYTF
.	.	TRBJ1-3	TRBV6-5	TGTGCCAGCAGATTTTCGGGACGACTAGAGAGCTCTGGAAACACCATATATTTT	CASRFSGRLESSGNTIYF
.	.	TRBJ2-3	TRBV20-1	TGCAGTGCTGCCAGGACAACTAACACAGATACGCAGTATTTT	CSAARTTNTDTQYF
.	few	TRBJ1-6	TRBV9	TGTGCCAGCAGCGTAGCCGGGTTCCCTAATTCACCCCTCCACTTT	CASSVAGFPNSPLHF
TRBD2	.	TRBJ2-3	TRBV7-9	TGTGCCAGCAGCCCAACTTGGGGAGGGTCGTTCACAGATACGCAGTATTTT	CASSPTWGGSFTDTQYF